Listed here are 19 T cell receptor beta chains from one sample, sequenced in a study of T cells after yellow fever vaccination. A single record per CDR3 protein comes from TCRdb applying MiXCR to the 5' RACE reads. The sample yields under 300,000 distinct CDR3 sequences, 6.9% seen once. Source: CD4+ T cells sorted from PBMCs, taken 15 days after the yellow fever booster vaccination. The source of these receptors is a man aged 25-40 years who received the YFV17D yellow fever vaccine.

This clonotype has only a few counts. The chain's CDR3 is CASSFLPRPGELFF. The CDR3 nucleotides are TGTGCCAGCAGCTTTCTCCCCCGGCCCGGGGAGCTGTTTTTT. This chain connects TRBV7-2 to TRBJ2-2; D unclear. The V and J ends lost 3 bases and 6 bases respectively, with 11 bases between them. CDR1 is SGHTA and CDR2 is FQGNSA in the germline V gene. This CDR3 comprises 14 residues.

The chain uses TRBV29-1 and TRBJ2-3, with 7 bases aligning to TRBD1. The CDR3 spans 15 residues. With V trimmed by 3 bases and J by 5 bases, 11 bases remained unmatched. Per germline, CDR1 SQVTM and CDR2 ANQGSEA. The CDR3 reads CSVDLGQRGIDTQYF. CDR3 nucleotides: TGCAGCGTTGATTTGGGACAGCGAGGGATAGATACGCAGTATTTT.

The chain carries TRBV2 and TRBJ2-1, with 8 bases fitting TRBD2. The germline CDR1 and CDR2 sequences are SNHLY and FYNNEI. This CDR3 spans 16 amino acids. J lost 0 bases, V lost 0 bases, and 1 base had no gene match. The CDR3 region is CASSEASGSSYNEQFF. The CDR3 DNA follows: TGTGCCAGCAGTGAAGCCAGCGGGAGCTCCTACAATGAGCAGTTCTTC.

The genes are TRBV5-6 and TRBJ2-7, with D possibly TRBD1 on 5 matching bases. The CDR3 sequence is 15 residues long. V shed 9 bases and J shed 5 bases, with 24 bases lying between them. Germline CDR1 reads SGHDT; CDR2 reads YYEEEE. CDR3 sequence (DNA): TGTGCCACCCACCGCCTGGACATGATTGACGACGAGCAGTACTTC. Protein: CATHRLDMIDDEQYF.

This clonotype was counted many times. The J gene is TRBJ1-4, the V gene TRBV20-1; D remains unclear. The length of the CDR3 is 14 residues. Germline values: CDR1 DFQATT, CDR2 SNEGSKA (reference sequence). V was cut by 1 base and J by 4 bases, with 10 bases left in between. The CDR3 sequence is CSARATGFNEKLFF. CDR3 nucleotide sequence: TGCAGTGCTAGAGCAACGGGCTTTAATGAAAAACTGTTTTTT.

The chain recombines TRBV18 with TRBJ2-7; 14 bases line up with TRBD2. With 6 bases clipped from V and 5 bases from J, the junction kept 9 bases outside the gene matches. Germline V gene sequence: CDR1 KGHSH, CDR2 LQKENI. The CDR3 totals 16 residues. The CDR3, as DNA: TGTGCCAGCTCTCCCGGACTAGCGGGAGGTCCCAACGAGCAGTACTTC. Translation: CASSPGLAGGPNEQYF.

This clonotype turned up a few times. The chain uses TRBV3-1 and TRBJ2-1; D unresolved. The CDR3 consists of 16 residues. CDR1 and CDR2 from the germline V gene are LGHDT and YNNKEL (reference sequence). V was pared by 4 bases and J by 5 bases, with 18 bases between. The CDR3 loop reads CASSPPGNLGHNEQFF. CDR3 in DNA: TGTGCCAGCAGCCCCCCTGGAAACCTCGGACACAATGAGCAGTTCTTC.

In its sample, this clonotype was seen many times. The chain carries TRBV7-9 and TRBJ2-5; D remains unclear. Trimming pared 4 bases from V and 5 bases from J, leaving 11 bases between. The CDR3 totals 13 residues. Germline values: CDR1 SEHNR, CDR2 FQNEAQ (reference sequence). CDR3 in amino acids: CASSYWGSETQYF. The CDR3 DNA follows: TGTGCCAGCAGCTATTGGGGTTCTGAGACCCAGTACTTC.

This clonotype was counted between two and nine times. This chain links TRBV3-1 with TRBJ2-1, with TRBD2 matching 7 bases. Germline V lookup: CDR1 LGHDT, CDR2 YNNKEL (reference sequence). This CDR3 has 17 residues. V shed 4 bases, J shed 4 bases, and the junction held 13 bases outside the gene matches. The CDR3 region has the DNA TGTGCCAGCAGCCTCGTATCCTTTAGCGGGTCTTACAATGAGCAGTTCTTC. This translates into CASSLVSFSGSYNEQFF.

This clonotype was detected a few times. The V gene is TRBV20-1, the J gene TRBJ2-5; perhaps TRBD2 as D (5 bases). The germline V gene encodes CDR1 DFQATT and CDR2 SNEGSKA (reference sequence). The CDR3 has 15 residues. V lost 0 bases, J lost 1 base, and 12 bases lay in between. The CDR3 DNA is TGCAGTGCTAGAGATGGGAAAGCGGTCCAAGAGACCCAGTACTTC. Translating it yields CSARDGKAVQETQYF.

As regards this clonotype: Its ends do not fully match the called genes, so a read error is possible. The chain is built from TRBV5-5 and TRBJ1-5; D gene unclear. This CDR3 is 15 amino acids long. Germline CDR1 and CDR2: SGHKS and YYEKEE (reference sequence). The CDR3 loop is CASNLGGVVGQPQHF. CDR3 bases: TGTGCCAGCAACTTGGGTGGGGTAGTGGGACAGCCCCAGCATTTT.

This clonotype appeared a few times. The chain combines TRBV11-1 with TRBJ2-2, with 13 bases lining up with TRBD2. Germline V lookup: CDR1 SGHAT, CDR2 FQDESV (reference sequence). This CDR3 is built from 18 residues. The V gene end was trimmed by 5 bases and the J gene end by 5 bases; junction bases not matched to a gene: 11. The CDR3 DNA is TGTGCCAGCAGCCCCCATCTCGGACTAGCGGGAGAAACCGGGGAGCTGTTTTTT. Translating gives CASSPHLGLAGETGELFF.

Ten or more counts support this clonotype. The chain has TRBV9 and TRBJ2-1; D is perhaps TRBD2 (6 bases). Germline V gene lookup returns CDR1 SGDLS and CDR2 YYNGEE. V lost 0 bases and J 4 bases, leaving 8 bases between the germline ends. The CDR3 length is 14 residues. Here the CDR3 DNA reads TGTGCCAGCAGCGTAGTGGGGGGATACAATGAGCAGTTCTTC. Amino acids: CASSVVGGYNEQFF.

There are a few counts of this clonotype. The rearrangement links TRBV27 to TRBJ2-1; 8 nucleotides line up with TRBD2. This CDR3 is built from 16 residues. Germline V gene data show CDR1 as MNHEY and CDR2 as SMNVEV (reference sequence). The ends lost 4 bases at V and 6 bases at J; junction bases unmatched: 11. CDR3 sequence reads: CASSYRATLAGNEQFF. CDR3 DNA sequence: TGTGCCAGCAGTTACAGGGCGACTCTAGCGGGCAATGAGCAGTTCTTC.

The CDR3 coding sequence is TGTGCTAGTGGTTTTAACGTAGGGGGTGGCACAGATACGCAGTATTTT. Protein sequence: CASGFNVGGGTDTQYF. The chain employs TRBV12-5 and TRBJ2-3; possible D gene TRBD1, 6 bases. The CDR3 has 16 residues. V lost 3 bases, J lost 1 base, and 14 bases lay in between. Germline V gene lookup returns CDR1 LGHNT and CDR2 FRNRAP.

This clonotype was detected ten times or more. The chain has TRBV20-1 and TRBJ2-1, with 7 bases identical to TRBD1. The CDR3 consists of 12 residues. Germline assignment: CDR1 DFQATT and CDR2 SNEGSKA (reference sequence). After removal of 3 bases from V and 7 bases from J, the junction contained 3 bases not matched to a gene. For the CDR3, the DNA is TGCAGTGCTAGTCAGGGGGATAATGAGCAGTTCTTC. Protein: CSASQGDNEQFF.

The chain recombines TRBV6-1 with TRBJ2-1, with 13 bases that match TRBD2. The CDR3 runs to 15 residues. V lost 5 bases and J lost 7; bases outside the gene matches: 5. Germline-derived CDR1 and CDR2 are MNHNS and SASEGT. The chain's CDR3 is CASSQGLAGDNEQFF. CDR3 bases: TGTGCCAGCAGTCAAGGACTAGCGGGAGATAATGAGCAGTTCTTC.

This clonotype was recorded a few times. The chain recombines TRBV7-2 with TRBJ2-3; TRBD2 aligns across 13 bases. Germline assignment: CDR1 SGHTA and CDR2 FQGNSA. Germline trimming cut 6 bases from V and 5 bases from J; bases unmatched to any gene: 8. The CDR3 loop spans 16 amino acids. CDR3 DNA: TGTGCCAGCAGTCCAGGACTAGCGGGAGTAAAAGATACGCAGTATTTT. Translated: CASSPGLAGVKDTQYF. The full variable domain, in which reference TRBV7-2 and TRBJ2-3 provide the parts outside the CDR3, is GAGVSQSPSNKVTEKGKDVELRCDPISGHTALYWYRQSLGQGLEFLIYFQGNSAPDKSGLPSDRFSAERTGGSVSTLTIQRTQQEDSAVYLCASSPGLAGVKDTQYFGPGTRLTVL.

This clonotype was seen many times. The chain carries TRBV24-1 and TRBJ2-7; D remains unclear. Looked up from germline, CDR1 is KGHDR and CDR2 is SFDVKD. The CDR3 runs 12 residues. Deletions cut 4 bases from V and 3 bases from J, with 6 bases between. The DNA for the CDR3 is TGTGCCACCAGTGACCGCAACTACGAGCAGTACTTC. Amino acid sequence: CATSDRNYEQYF.